The rows below give T cell receptor beta chains drawn from one sample of a study of blood T cells in healthy people across ages. TCRdb called the 5' RACE reads again in MiXCR, with one record for every CDR3 protein. Among roughly 1,100,000 distinct CDR3 sequences listed, roughly a quarter were seen once. The same specimen was also included in a second study, on T cells of mothers and their children.

Input material: blood. The receptors stem from a girl aged 2 to 9 in good health. Both conserved end residues are part of each CDR3. Fields, in order: D gene, V gene, J gene, clone size, CDR3 DNA, CDR3 protein. D genes are given only for firm matches. Expanded clones get a size class; other rows say once, few or many, or leave the size out.

D gene: TRBD1; V gene: TRBV12-3/TRBV12-4; J gene: TRBJ2-5; clone size: NA; CDR3 DNA: TGTGCCAGCAGTCTCGCTCCTTCGGGACAGGGCCAAGAGACCCAGTACTTC; CDR3 protein: CASSLAPSGQGQETQYF
D gene: NA; V gene: TRBV14; J gene: TRBJ1-1; clone size: few; CDR3 DNA: TGTGCCAGCAGCCTAAGGGGGGTATGGACTGAAGCTTTCTTT; CDR3 protein: CASSLRGVWTEAFF
D gene: NA; V gene: TRBV7-3; J gene: TRBJ1-2; clone size: few; CDR3 DNA: TGTGCCAGCAGCCCGTCGGGGAATGTCTATGGCTACACCTTC; CDR3 protein: CASSPSGNVYGYTF
D gene: NA; V gene: TRBV10-3; J gene: TRBJ2-3; clone size: NA; CDR3 DNA: TGTGCCATCGGACCCAACACAGATACGCAGTATTTT; CDR3 protein: CAIGPNTDTQYF
D gene: NA; V gene: TRBV5-6; J gene: TRBJ2-7; clone size: NA; CDR3 DNA: TGTGCCAGCAGTTCGGGCTCGGGTTCCCCCTTCTCCTACGAGCAGTACTTC; CDR3 protein: CASSSGSGSPFSYEQYF
D gene: TRBD1; V gene: TRBV7-2; J gene: TRBJ2-5; clone size: NA; CDR3 DNA: TGTGCCAGCAGCCCCCAGACAGGGATCCAAGAGACCCAGTACTTC; CDR3 protein: CASSPQTGIQETQYF
D gene: NA; V gene: TRBV29-1; J gene: TRBJ2-3; clone size: NA; CDR3 DNA: TGCAGCGTATCCCCGACAGATACGCAGTATTTT; CDR3 protein: CSVSPTDTQYF
D gene: TRBD2; V gene: TRBV4-3; J gene: TRBJ2-5; clone size: NA; CDR3 DNA: TGCGCCAGCAGCCAAGCCCCAGCTAGCGGGGGGGCGCAATGGTCTGAGACCCAGTACTTC; CDR3 protein: CASSQAPASGGAQWSETQYF
D gene: NA; V gene: TRBV7-9; J gene: TRBJ2-5; clone size: NA; CDR3 DNA: TGTGCCAGCTACCGGGCCCCACAAGAGACCCAGTACTTC; CDR3 protein: CASYRAPQETQYF
D gene: NA; V gene: TRBV29-1; J gene: TRBJ1-1; clone size: few; CDR3 DNA: TGCAGCCTTGCCCCTAACACTGAGGCTTTCTTT; CDR3 protein: CSLAPNTEAFF
D gene: TRBD2; V gene: TRBV6-5; J gene: TRBJ2-7; clone size: few; CDR3 DNA: TGTGCCAGCAGTTACCTCGGAGCGGGGGCAATCTCCTACGAGCAGTACTTC; CDR3 protein: CASSYLGAGAISYEQYF
D gene: NA; V gene: TRBV6-5; J gene: TRBJ2-6; clone size: NA; CDR3 DNA: TGTGCCAGCAGTTACTCGATGGGGGGGGCCAACGTCCTGACTTTC; CDR3 protein: CASSYSMGGANVLTF
D gene: TRBD2; V gene: TRBV28; J gene: TRBJ2-1; clone size: NA; CDR3 DNA: TGTGCCAGCAGCTTCGAGGGACTAGCGGACAACAATGAGCAGTTCTTC; CDR3 protein: CASSFEGLADNNEQFF
D gene: NA; V gene: TRBV20-1; J gene: TRBJ1-3; clone size: NA; CDR3 DNA: TGCAGTGCCTTAGGAGGTGGGCAGCCGGGAAACACCATATATTTT; CDR3 protein: CSALGGGQPGNTIYF
D gene: TRBD1; V gene: TRBV9; J gene: TRBJ2-3; clone size: NA; CDR3 DNA: TGTGCCAGCAGCGCCCGGGACAGAGGCCTAGATACGCAGTATTTT; CDR3 protein: CASSARDRGLDTQYF
D gene: NA; V gene: TRBV15; J gene: TRBJ1-4; clone size: once; CDR3 DNA: TGTGCCACCAGCGAGAGGACCGGGCAGGGCCGGGAAAAACTGTTTTTT; CDR3 protein: CATSERTGQGREKLFF
D gene: NA; V gene: TRBV11-1; J gene: TRBJ2-5; clone size: few; CDR3 DNA: TGTGCCAGCAGCTCCCAGAGGTCTGGGGAGACCCAGTACTTC; CDR3 protein: CASSSQRSGETQYF
D gene: TRBD1; V gene: TRBV5-1; J gene: TRBJ2-5; clone size: NA; CDR3 DNA: TGCGCCAGCACCGGACAGGCCCAAGAGACCCAGTACTTC; CDR3 protein: CASTGQAQETQYF
D gene: TRBD2; V gene: TRBV20-1; J gene: TRBJ2-2; clone size: NA; CDR3 DNA: TGCAGTGCTAGAGCACTAGCGGGAGCGGCCGGGGAGCTGTTTTTT; CDR3 protein: CSARALAGAAGELFF
D gene: NA; V gene: TRBV12-3/TRBV12-4; J gene: TRBJ2-2; clone size: few; CDR3 DNA: TGTGCCAGCAGGTCCGACGATCCCGGGGAGCTGTTTTTT; CDR3 protein: CASRSDDPGELFF
D gene: TRBD2; V gene: TRBV5-1; J gene: TRBJ2-6; clone size: NA; CDR3 DNA: TGCGCCAGCAGCTTTTTGGCGGGAGCTGGGGCCAACGTCCTGACTTTC; CDR3 protein: CASSFLAGAGANVLTF
D gene: TRBD1; V gene: TRBV7-9; J gene: TRBJ2-6; clone size: few; CDR3 DNA: TGTGCCAGCAGCTTAGTAGTTCAGGGGGAATCTCGAGCCTCTGGGGCCAACGTCCTGACTTTC; CDR3 protein: CASSLVVQGESRASGANVLTF